What follows are 5 T cell receptor beta chains derived from one specimen sequenced in a study of blood T cell repertoires in COVID-19. Sequencing was performed with immunoSEQ multiplex PCR; in TCRdb, only in-frame clones are kept and a portion is missing. The sample shows fewer than 400,000 clones, 89% of them seen only once. Sequenced input: PBMCs or T cells enriched from blood (not recorded which). These TCRs come from a man aged 55 to 69 who had recovered from COVID-19.

J is TRBJ2-2 and V is TRBV5-1; TRBD1 aligns across 7 bases. Germline V gene data show CDR1 as SGHRS and CDR2 as YFSETQ. The CDR3 runs to 13 residues. After removal of 5 bases from V and 5 bases from J, the junction contained 3 bases not matched to a gene. CDR3 loop: CASRPQGTGELFF. The CDR3 nucleotides are TGCGCCAGCAGGCCACAGGGGACCGGGGAGCTGTTTTTT.

V gene TRBV28 combines with J gene TRBJ2-7, with 11 bases matching TRBD2. Trimming removed 2 bases from V and 5 bases from J; junction bases left unmatched: 11. Germline CDR1 MDHEN, CDR2 SYDVKM. The CDR3 contains 17 residues. As DNA, the CDR3 is TGTGCCAGCAGTTTACCCCCAATAGCGGGAGGGCCCAACGAGCAGTACTTC. Amino acids: CASSLPPIAGGPNEQYF.

The CDR3 here is CASSPDRAVSPLHF. The CDR3, as DNA: TGTGCCAGCAGCCCGGACAGGGCGGTTTCACCCCTCCACTTT. The chain combines TRBV6-4 with TRBJ1-6; 8 nucleotides align to TRBD1. The germline CDR1 and CDR2 sequences are MRHNA and SNTAGT. The CDR3 loop spans 14 amino acids. Trimming took 6 bases from V and 9 from J; bases not matched to a gene: 7.

This rearrangement joins TRBV11-2 to TRBJ2-5; no clear D gene. Germline V lookup: CDR1 SGHAT, CDR2 FQNNGV. Trimming cost V 1 base and J 2 bases, with 5 bases left between them. The CDR3 totals 13 residues. This CDR3 is CASSLARQETQYF. For the CDR3, the DNA is TGTGCCAGCAGCTTAGCTAGACAAGAGACCCAGTACTTC.

V and J are TRBV28 and TRBJ2-3; TRBD2 matches at 9 bases. Trimming took 5 bases from V and 2 from J; bases not matched to a gene: 5. The CDR3 length is 15 residues. Germline assignment: CDR1 MDHEN and CDR2 SYDVKM. CDR3 protein: CASSLLAGLTDTQYF. CDR3 nucleotide sequence: TGTGCCAGCAGTCTACTAGCGGGCCTCACAGATACGCAGTATTTT.